This T cell receptor beta chain came from a study of cytotoxic CD8 clonotypes in ibrutinib-treated CLL. Turning to this clone: What it binds is unknown.

Investigators sought sequencing depths of between 1 in 200,000 and 1 in 1 million T cells. TCRdb's table, derived via immunoSEQ multiplex PCR, lists solely in-frame clones and lacks some. This table holds over 200,000 clones, approximately 79% found once. Whole-study results and caveats: Treatment left the uncommon public clonotypes either contracted or stable in frequency. Clonality grew at ibrutinib response; at progression, it decreased back toward baseline.

The origin of this receptor is a human donor with chronic lymphocytic leukemia. The starting material was PBMCs, obtained after 12 months of ibrutinib treatment.

The CDR3 nucleotides read TGCAGCGTCAGCAGGGGGCTGGAAGCTTTCTTT. Translation: CSVSRGLEAFF. The genes are TRBV29-1 and TRBJ1-1; 8 bases line up with TRBD1. In germline, CDR1 is SQVTM, CDR2 ANQGSEA. V gave up 6 bases and J gave up 8 bases; unmatched junction bases: 5. The CDR3 loop spans 11 amino acids.